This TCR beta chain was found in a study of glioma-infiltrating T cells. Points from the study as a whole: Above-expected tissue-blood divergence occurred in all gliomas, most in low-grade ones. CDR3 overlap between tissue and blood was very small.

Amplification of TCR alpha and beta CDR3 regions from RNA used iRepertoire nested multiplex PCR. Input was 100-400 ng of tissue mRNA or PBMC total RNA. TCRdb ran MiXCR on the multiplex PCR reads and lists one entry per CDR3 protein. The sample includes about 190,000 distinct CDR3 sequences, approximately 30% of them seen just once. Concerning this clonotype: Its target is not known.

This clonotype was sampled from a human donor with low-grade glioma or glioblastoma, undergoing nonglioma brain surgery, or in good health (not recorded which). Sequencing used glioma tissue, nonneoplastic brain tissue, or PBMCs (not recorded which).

The CDR3 DNA sequence: TGTGCCAGAACCGGCCAGTCTGGGCCATATAGCAATCAGCCCCAGCATTTT. The encoded protein is CARTGQSGPYSNQPQHF. This chain connects TRBV2 to TRBJ1-5; D is unclear. The CDR3 spans 17 residues. Trimming pared 9 bases from V and 0 bases from J, leaving 21 bases between. CDR1 is SNHLY, CDR2 FYNNEI, per germline.